Below are 28 T cell receptor beta chains sequenced from a single sample in a study of cytomegalovirus exposure and HLA in healthy donors. PCR used 60 Vbeta primers and 13 Jbeta primers. Assay: immunoSEQ multiplex PCR; the TCRdb copy retains only in-frame clones and omits some. The sample spans approximately 130,000 clones; the ten largest clones claim about 2.1%. The specimen sequenced was PBMCs. These TCRs come from a woman aged 60-70 years in good health and CMV-seronegative.

The V gene is TRBV28, the J gene TRBJ2-1; perhaps TRBD1 as D (6 bases). V was trimmed by 7 bases and J by 0 bases, leaving 25 bases between them. Germline lookup yields CDR1 MDHEN and CDR2 SYDVKM. This CDR3 comprises 19 residues. CDR3: CASTNLGQSPKHSYNEQFF. CDR3 DNA sequence: TGTGCCAGCACCAACCTAGGACAGAGTCCAAAACACTCCTACAATGAGCAGTTCTTC.

The rearrangement links TRBV9 to TRBJ2-3; 9 nucleotides match TRBD2. Germline assignment: CDR1 SGDLS and CDR2 YYNGEE. CDR3 length: 16 amino acids. V gave up 3 bases and J gave up 4 bases; unmatched junction bases: 9. CDR3 in amino acids: CASSARGGKVADTQYF. The CDR3 DNA reads as TGTGCCAGCAGCGCGCGGGGGGGTAAGGTGGCAGATACGCAGTATTTT.

The CDR3 DNA follows: TGTGCCAGCAGCTCCTCGGGGAGGGGGAGCTACGAGCAGTACTTC. Translating gives CASSSSGRGSYEQYF. The rearrangement links TRBV5-4 to TRBJ2-7; D is possibly TRBD2 (7 bases). This CDR3 comprises 15 residues. The V gene lost 3 bases and the J gene lost 3 bases, with 16 bases spanning the gap. Per the germline V gene, CDR1 is SGHNT and CDR2 is YYREEE (reference sequence).

Here the CDR3 reads CASSLVSGNYGYTF. The CDR3 DNA reads TGTGCCAGCAGCTTAGTAAGCGGGAACTATGGCTACACCTTC. The chain links TRBV7-9 to TRBJ1-2; D call uncertain. Trimming removed 1 base at V and 2 bases at J, with 8 bases between. Germline V lookup: CDR1 SEHNR, CDR2 FQNEAQ (reference sequence). There are 14 residues in the CDR3. Supplemented by reference TRBV7-9 and TRBJ1-2, the full variable domain reads DTGVSQNPRHKITKRGQNVTFRCDPISEHNRLYWYRQTLGQGPEFLTYFQNEAQLEKSRLLSDRFSAERPKGSFSTLEIQRTEQGDSAMYLCASSLVSGNYGYTFGSGTRLTVV.

The rearrangement joins TRBV27 to TRBJ2-7, with TRBD1 matching over 10 bases. Trimming took 5 bases from V and 4 from J; bases not matched to a gene: 8. The CDR3 is 15 residues long. The V gene's germline CDR1 is MNHEY and CDR2 SMNVEV (reference sequence). This CDR3 is CASSPRQGAPYEQYF. CDR3 nucleotides: TGTGCCAGCAGTCCCCGACAGGGGGCGCCTTACGAGCAGTACTTC.

V usage is TRBV2 and J usage is TRBJ1-3; tentatively, D is TRBD1 (5 bases). CDR3 length equals 14 residues. V was shortened by 8 bases and J by 0 bases, with 11 bases between the two germline ends. The V gene's germline CDR1 is SNHLY and CDR2 FYNNEI. The CDR3 DNA reads as TGTGCCAGCGAGCAGGGACTCTCTGGAAACACCATATATTTT. Encoded protein: CASEQGLSGNTIYF.

The V call is TRBV19, the J call TRBJ1-1; no definite D call. Germline CDR1 LNHDA, CDR2 SQIVND (reference sequence). CDR3 length: 15 residues. V was cut by 6 bases and J by 2 bases, with 16 bases left in between. This CDR3 reads CASSPSGSANTEAFF. CDR3 DNA sequence: TGTGCCAGTAGCCCATCCGGGAGCGCTAACACTGAAGCTTTCTTT.

The genes are TRBV27 and TRBJ2-7; TRBD1 matches at 9 bases. V was pared by 3 bases and J by 3 bases, with 6 bases of the junction left unmatched. This CDR3 is built from 15 residues. Looked up from germline, CDR1 is MNHEY and CDR2 is SMNVEV (reference sequence). The CDR3 region has the DNA TGTGCCAGCAGTTTCTCTGGACAGGGGAACTACGAGCAGTACTTC. Protein sequence: CASSFSGQGNYEQYF.

The chain combines TRBV4-1 with TRBJ1-5; the match to TRBD1 covers 8 bases. The V gene's germline CDR1 is MGHRA and CDR2 YSYEKL. The CDR3 runs to 17 residues. Trimming took 8 bases from V and 2 from J; bases not matched to a gene: 14. CDR3 loop: CASPHRQQGDCNQPQHF. The CDR3 DNA sequence: TGCGCCAGCCCCCACCGACAACAGGGGGATTGCAATCAGCCCCAGCATTTT.

J is TRBJ2-2 and V is TRBV29-1; tentative D call: TRBD1 (5 bases). The ends were cut back, 4 bases at V and 7 bases at J, with 7 bases in the middle. The CDR3 loop spans 11 amino acids. Germline V gene lookup returns CDR1 SQVTM and CDR2 ANQGSEA. The CDR3 is CSVGQGGELFF. The CDR3 nucleotides read TGCAGCGTTGGGCAGGGCGGGGAGCTGTTTTTT.

V usage is TRBV12-5 and J usage is TRBJ2-7; the D gene is possibly TRBD2 (6 bases). V gave up 5 bases and J gave up 6 bases, with 14 bases separating them. CDR3 length: 13 residues. CDR1 is LGHNT, CDR2 FRNRAP, per germline. The CDR3 here is CASGPRLETEQYF. DNA of the CDR3: TGTGCTAGTGGTCCCCGACTAGAAACCGAGCAGTACTTC.

This CDR3 reads CASTPRGHTEAFF. The CDR3 DNA is TGTGCCAGCACCCCCAGGGGGCACACTGAAGCTTTCTTT. The gene calls are TRBV2 and TRBJ1-1; 8 positions match TRBD1. In germline, CDR1 is SNHLY, CDR2 FYNNEI. CDR3 length: 13 amino acids. V lost 7 bases and J lost 3; bases outside the gene matches: 4.

This chain uses TRBV7-9 with TRBJ1-1; TRBD1 agrees at 7 bases. V dropped 6 bases and J dropped 4; count of bases not matched to a gene: 5. The CDR3 has 13 residues. Germline loops: CDR1 SEHNR, CDR2 FQNEAQ (reference sequence). CDR3 in amino acids: CASRHTGATEAFF. DNA for the CDR3: TGTGCCAGCAGACACACAGGGGCCACTGAAGCTTTCTTT.

The rearrangement uses TRBV6-5 and TRBJ1-5; D call uncertain. Trimming took 0 bases from V and 6 from J, leaving 6 bases between them. The CDR3 spans 13 residues. Germline CDR1 is MNHEY and CDR2 is SVGAGI. In DNA form, the CDR3 reads TGTGCCAGCAGTTACTCGAGCGGTCAGCCCCAGCATTTT. Translated: CASSYSSGQPQHF.

The chain uses TRBV28 and TRBJ2-2; 7 nucleotides match TRBD1. The V segment lost 6 bases and the J segment 16 bases; nucleotides outside the gene matches: 5. CDR3 length: 10 amino acids. Germline lookup yields CDR1 MDHEN and CDR2 SYDVKM. The CDR3 nucleotides read TGTGCCAGCAGCCGGGGACAGACGTTTTTT. Translating gives CASSRGQTFF.

This rearrangement joins TRBV6-5 to TRBJ1-5; TRBD1 agrees at 7 bases. Germline CDR1 is MNHEY and CDR2 is SVGAGI. Losses at the gene ends were 6 bases for V and 6 bases for J; bases not matched to a gene: 11. The CDR3 has 15 amino acids. The CDR3 DNA follows: TGTGCCAGCAGCCACGGACAGGATTGGGGTCAGCCCCAGCATTTT. It yields the protein CASSHGQDWGQPQHF.

This chain connects TRBV6-5 to TRBJ1-1; 7 bases agree with TRBD1. Germline loops: CDR1 MNHEY, CDR2 SVGAGI. With V trimmed by 2 bases and J by 0 bases, 0 bases remained unmatched. This CDR3 has 14 amino acids. For the CDR3, the DNA is TGTGCCAGCAGTTACGGGACAGTGAACACTGAAGCTTTCTTT. Translated, it gives CASSYGTVNTEAFF.

The V and J genes are TRBV7-9 and TRBJ1-2; D call uncertain. The CDR3 has 13 residues. V was shortened by 2 bases and J by 3 bases, with 7 bases between the two germline ends. Germline V gene data show CDR1 as SEHNR and CDR2 as FQNEAQ (reference sequence). CDR3 coding DNA: TGTGCCAGCAGCTTACAGGAATACTATGGCTACACCTTC. Amino acids: CASSLQEYYGYTF. The variable domain in full, with the rest retrieved from reference TRBV7-9 and TRBJ1-2, is DTGVSQNPRHKITKRGQNVTFRCDPISEHNRLYWYRQTLGQGPEFLTYFQNEAQLEKSRLLSDRFSAERPKGSFSTLEIQRTEQGDSAMYLCASSLQEYYGYTFGSGTRLTVV.

This chain joins TRBV5-1 and TRBJ2-7; a weak D match, TRBD1 (6 bases). The CDR3 extends over 13 amino acids. Germline values: CDR1 SGHRS, CDR2 YFSETQ. V was cut by 0 bases and J by 6 bases, with 10 bases left in between. CDR3 amino acids: CASSLAQGSEQYF. For the CDR3, the DNA is TGCGCCAGCAGCTTGGCTCAGGGGAGCGAGCAGTACTTC.

The DNA for the CDR3 is TGCGCCAGCAGCCAACCTAGACAAGGGGACGAGCAGTACTTC. It translates to CASSQPRQGDEQYF. The chain combines TRBV4-1 with TRBJ2-7, with D maybe TRBD1 (5 bases). Germline values: CDR1 MGHRA, CDR2 YSYEKL. V was clipped by 2 bases and J by 5 bases, with 13 bases between them. The CDR3 has 14 amino acids.

The chain links TRBV25-1 to TRBJ2-7; D remains unclear. The CDR3 contains 11 residues. Germline lookup yields CDR1 MGHDK and CDR2 SYGVNS. V was cut by 4 bases and J by 3 bases, with 4 bases left in between. The CDR3 sequence is CASSGHYEQYF. Written as DNA, the CDR3 is TGTGCCAGCAGTGGTCACTACGAGCAGTACTTC.

The chain has TRBV10-1 and TRBJ2-5; 11 bases agree with TRBD1. The V segment lost 5 bases and the J segment 1 base; nucleotides outside the gene matches: 3. This CDR3 contains 15 residues. In germline, CDR1 is WNHNN, CDR2 SYGVQD (reference sequence). CDR3 coding DNA: TGCGCCAGCAGTAGGACAGGGGGCGGCCAAGAGACCCAGTACTTC. Amino acids: CASSRTGGGQETQYF.

The rearrangement uses TRBV6-5 and TRBJ1-5; D call uncertain. The CDR3 is 13 amino acids. Trimming took off 4 bases at V and 6 bases at J, with 10 bases between the two ends. CDR1 is MNHEY, CDR2 SVGAGI, per germline. DNA for the CDR3: TGTGCCAGCAGTTCTCCGGGAGTTCAGCCCCAGCATTTT. Its translation: CASSSPGVQPQHF.

The CDR3 reads CASSRDRGDSNTQYF. CDR3 in DNA: TGTGCCAGTAGTCGGGACAGGGGTGATTCAAATACGCAGTATTTT. The rearrangement joins TRBV19 to TRBJ2-3; 10 nucleotides align to TRBD1. The V and J ends lost 5 bases and 7 bases, in that order; junction bases with no gene match: 9. CDR3 length: 15 residues. The germline V gene encodes CDR1 LNHDA and CDR2 SQIVND (reference sequence).

V and J are TRBV5-1 and TRBJ1-3; 8 bases are a match to TRBD1. The junction had 2 bases not matched to a gene; V was cut back by 0 bases and J by 0 bases. This CDR3 region has 16 residues. In germline, CDR1 is SGHRS, CDR2 YFSETQ. The CDR3 nucleotides are TGCGCCAGCAGCTTGGGGGGGACAGGCTCTGGAAACACCATATATTTT. It encodes CASSLGGTGSGNTIYF.

This rearrangement joins TRBV28 to TRBJ2-7, with 12 bases aligning to TRBD1. J lost 5 bases, V lost 6 bases, and 2 bases had no gene match. The CDR3 runs to 13 residues. CDR1 MDHEN and CDR2 SYDVKM come from the germline V gene. The CDR3 reads CASRGQGADEQYF. DNA of the CDR3: TGTGCCAGCAGGGGACAGGGGGCTGACGAGCAGTACTTC.

V gene TRBV15 combines with J gene TRBJ2-2; D is ambiguous. The V end lost 5 bases, the J end lost 0 bases, and 7 bases lay between the germline ends. This CDR3 spans 14 amino acids. Per germline, CDR1 LNHNV and CDR2 YYDKDF (reference sequence). This chain's CDR3 is CATSWLTNTGELFF. CDR3 bases: TGTGCCACCAGCTGGCTGACGAACACCGGGGAGCTGTTTTTT.

V and J are TRBV30 and TRBJ2-6, with 9 bases matching TRBD1. The CDR3 runs 17 residues. V was pared by 2 bases and J by 3 bases, with 8 bases of the junction left unmatched. Per germline, CDR1 GTSNPN and CDR2 SVGIG (reference sequence). The CDR3 is CAWSRETGGNGANVLTF. CDR3 coding DNA: TGTGCCTGGAGTAGGGAGACAGGGGGGAATGGGGCCAACGTCCTGACTTTC. The full variable domain, with the rest looked up from reference TRBV30 and TRBJ2-6, is SQTIHQWPATLVQPVGSPLSLECTVEGTSNPNLYWYRQAAGRGLQLLFYSVGIGQISSEVPQNLSASRPQDRQFILSSKKLLLSDSGFYLCAWSRETGGNGANVLTFGAGSRLTVL.